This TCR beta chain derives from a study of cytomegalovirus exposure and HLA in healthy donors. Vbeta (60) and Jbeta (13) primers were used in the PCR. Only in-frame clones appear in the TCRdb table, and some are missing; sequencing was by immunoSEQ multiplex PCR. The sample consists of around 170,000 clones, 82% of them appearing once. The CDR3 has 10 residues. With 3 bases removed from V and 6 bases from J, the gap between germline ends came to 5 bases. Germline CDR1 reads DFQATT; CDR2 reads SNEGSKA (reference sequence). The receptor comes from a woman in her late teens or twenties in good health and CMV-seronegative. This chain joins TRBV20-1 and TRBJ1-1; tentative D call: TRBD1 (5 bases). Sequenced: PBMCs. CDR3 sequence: CSARGPEAFF. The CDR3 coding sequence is TGCAGTGCTAGGGGGCCTGAAGCTTTCTTT.